The T cell receptor beta chain described here comes from a study of T cells in Graves' hyperthyroidism and ophthalmopathy (dated 2019 in TCRdb). As for the study more broadly: Peripheral blood samples were taken at the time of initial diagnosis, prior to any treatment. To identify TCR V-J signatures that set the groups apart, the researchers used a discovery cohort of more than 95 patients, made up of about 44 with Graves' ophthalmopathy and about 55 with stable Graves' hyperthyroidism. Whether ophthalmopathy could be predicted prospectively was tested in an independent validation cohort made up of approximately 19 hyperthyroidism patients plus 17 patients who later progressed to ophthalmopathy. The 90 to 100 discovery patients were randomly divided into training and test sets at a 7:3 ratio. Thyroid tissue and blood T-cell repertoires from roughly six Graves' hyperthyroidism patients were also compared in the study. Once sampling was done, hyperthyroidism patients were given methimazole at a starting dose of 30 mg daily, whereas ophthalmopathy patients were given high-dose intravenous methylprednisolone. TCR Vbeta CDR3 sequencing of 130 to 150 peripheral blood samples (roughly 41 ophthalmopathy, 75 to 80 hyperthyroidism and approximately 17 progressor patients) is reported in the paper. Beyond this particular receptor, the publication reports: No statistical method was used to fix the sample size in advance, and group allocation was not hidden from the investigators. Most expanded thyroid clonotypes (frequency above 0.001) were also found in blood, which suggests that blood repertoires may mirror thyroid immune responses. During validation, the model predicted progression to ophthalmopathy a median of approximately six months ahead of onset, with 60% to 71% sensitivity and roughly 72% specificity. In cross-validation, a model built on a 13 V-J signature told ophthalmopathy apart from stable hyperthyroidism with about 90% sensitivity and about 81% specificity, and in testing the same model reached 80%/75%.

TCR beta CDR3 regions were amplified from RNA transcripts. For the first round of RT-PCR on the TCR CDR3, the HTBI primer set was used together with the Qiagen OneStep RT-PCR kit. The libraries were constructed in a second round of multiplex PCR and then size-selected and purified. Sequencing of the libraries was done on an Illumina HiSeq2000 using paired-end 100 bp reads. The authors' analysis ran thus. Raw data were processed with SOAPnuke, discarding reads with adapters, uncalled bases, mean Phred below 15, or no exact constant-primer or identifier match. High-quality paired reads were merged with COPE v1.2.5, and unique nucleotide sequences were defined as clonotypes. Clonotypes were aligned to IMGT TRBV, TRBD and TRBJ reference segments using MiTCR v1.1. Analysis was restricted to V-J combinations with a frequency above 0.0001, which covered 99.2% of repertoires. The TCS score was defined as the ratio of F50 (clonal expansion) to E x V (chaos), calculated using BLOSUM62-based TCRdist between CDR3 peptides within each V-J. Welch's t-statistics and random forest reduced approximately 520 V-J features to under 15, which were used in a naive Bayes classifier (R e1071). TCRdb's own reprocessing of the public reads used fastp at Q25 and MiXCR and kept productive beta chains. Here each entry gathers all rows of one CDR3 protein and keeps the most common genes and DNA. It is TCRdb's table, rather than the study itself, that gives the V and J calls and clone size. The sample has approximately 490,000 distinct CDR3 sequences on record, about 22% of them singletons. Together, the top ten hold 45% to 55% of the sample.

The CDR3 numbers 12 residues from cysteine through phenylalanine. The only DNA kept is the CDR3, 36 bases in frame from the first base. For CDR1 and CDR2, the germline V gene lists SQVTM and ANQGSEA. The V end gives up 7 bases and the J end 5 bases, leaving 4 bases in the junction not matched to a gene. Ophthalmopathy patients had moderately to severely active disease, with a Clinical Activity Score of 3 or more, a NOSPECS grade of 4 or more, and a disease duration of less than 3 months. Exclusion was applied to patients with uncontrolled infections, other autoimmune diseases, pregnancy or lactation. Clinical symptoms, serum thyroxine and TRAb, thyroid ultrasound, and orbital computed tomography formed the basis for the diagnoses. PBMCs were isolated from about 9.1 ml of fresh peripheral blood by Ficoll-Paque density gradient centrifugation. Total RNA was extracted with Trizol reagent, and quality was checked on an Agilent 2100 Bioanalyzer.

Comment on this clonotype: The antigen this receptor binds is unknown. No qualities accompany the bases; no much larger clone lies one base away.

Recombination linked TRBV29-1 to TRBJ2-1, with TRBD1 matching 8 junction bases. The TCR was taken from a woman between 70 and 85 years old with Graves' ophthalmopathy. The sample consisted of blood. CDR3 reads: CSDTGGHNEQFF. The nucleotides are TGCAGCGACACAGGGGGGCACAATGAGCAGTTCTTC.